This TCR beta chain comes out of a study of shared clonotypes between healthy human individuals. Naive CD8 isolation took CD45RO-negative cells positively selected for CCR7 and excluded terminally differentiated effector memory CD45RA+ cells. This clone was seen once. Clones were read by immunoSEQ multiplex PCR, and TCRdb kept only the in-frame ones, dropping some. Among roughly 2.1 million clones listed, roughly 91% were seen once. Sequenced: naive CD8+ T cells from PBMCs. The receptor's source is a man younger than 35 in good health. Some clones in this sample may be carry-over from other donors' samples.

CDR3 sequence (DNA): TGTGCCAGCAGTTACTCGATGGGGGAGCACGGTGAAAAACTGTTTTTT. Amino acids: CASSYSMGEHGEKLFF. The chain carries TRBV6-5 and TRBJ1-4, with a tentative D call TRBD1 (5 bases). Trimming cost V 0 bases and J 7 bases, with 15 bases left between them. This CDR3 comprises 16 residues. CDR1 is MNHEY and CDR2 is SVGAGI in the germline V gene.